This T cell receptor (beta chain) was documented in a study of shared clonotypes between healthy human individuals. Naive CD8 cells lacked CD45RO, underwent positive selection for CCR7 and left out terminally differentiated effector memory CD45RA+ cells. V shed 6 bases and J shed 2 bases, with 16 bases lying between them. This CDR3 has 14 residues. Per germline, CDR1 SQVTM and CDR2 ANQGSEA. Generated by immunoSEQ multiplex PCR, the TCRdb table keeps only in-frame clones and is missing some. The sample has roughly 650,000 clones; about 95% are singletons. This clone was observed once. This sequence was found in a woman in her thirties in good health. V and J are TRBV29-1 and TRBJ1-2; D might be TRBD1 (5 bases). Specimen: naive CD8+ T cells sorted from blood. The DNA for the CDR3 is TGCAGCGTCTCAGGAGGGGATCGAAACTATGGCTACACCTTC. It codes for CSVSGGDRNYGYTF.